Sequencing of this T cell receptor beta chain was carried out in a study of immune evolution from preneoplasia to lung adenocarcinoma. Assay used: immunoSEQ multiplex PCR; TCRdb lists only in-frame clones, some missing. The repertoire holds 1,500 to 2,000 clones, with under 90% as singletons. Germline loops: CDR1 SQVTM, CDR2 ANQGSEA. The V and J ends lost 0 bases and 8 bases respectively, with 13 bases between them. CDR3 size: 13 residues. The rearrangement links TRBV29-1 to TRBJ1-2, with no clear D. The receptor's source is a person aged 45 to 59 with lung adenocarcinoma. The sequenced material came from FFPE invasive lung adenocarcinoma tissue. For the CDR3, the DNA is TGCAGCGTTGAAGAATCACGGGCGCGGGGCTACACCTTC. Its protein is CSVEESRARGYTF.